This TCR beta chain was recovered during a study of response to subunit inactivated influenza vaccine (dated by TCRdb to between 2018 and 2020). General notes on the study: The study used deep quantitative T cell receptor repertoire profiling to track responses to a trivalent subunit inactivated influenza vaccine.

Library preparation was by RT-PCR. Sequencing was performed on an Illumina HiSeq 2500. The public reads were run again by TCRdb, first through fastp at Q25 and then through MiXCR, and only productive beta chains were kept. Rows with one shared CDR3 protein collapse into an entry with the most common genes and DNA. For this sample there are around 580,000 distinct CDR3 sequences; 12% to 15% appear just once. The ten biggest clones cover roughly 11% of the sample. A few counts support this clonotype. Its antigen specificity is not known. No much larger clonotype is one base removed from it; base qualities were not supplied. Taken from cysteine to phenylalanine, the CDR3 has 13 residues. Here the CDR3 DNA is all that survives: 39 bases in frame from base 1. Looking up the germline V gene (reference sequence) yields CDR1 SGHKS and CDR2 YYEKEE. The junction shows trimming of 2 bases on V and 7 bases on J, plus 10 bases between the germline ends.

Results the study describes overall, beyond this receptor: The authors suggested that each seasonal influenza vaccination may recruit only a limited number of new T cells.

This TCR came from a man in his fifties or sixties who received an inactivated influenza vaccine. Donor details come from another sample of the same person, matched by shared clones. This sequence uses TRBV5-5 and TRBJ1-5, with no confidently assigned D gene. The sequencing here drew on PBMCs from blood, taken about 13 days after vaccination. The CDR3 reads CASSLQTEQPQHF. In nucleotide form, the sequence is TGTGCCAGCAGCTTACAGACGGAGCAGCCCCAGCATTTT.